This T cell receptor (beta chain) originates from a study of blood T cell repertoires in COVID-19. Authors' methods: Scientists estimated how many nucleated cells there were by amplifying reference gene primers. Measured with immunoSEQ multiplex PCR; TCRdb has only the in-frame clones, and not every one. V and J calls and clone size are as listed in that table; D and trimming were resolved from the DNA. Among 200,000 to 250,000 clones listed, around 80% were seen once. V dropped 6 bases and J dropped 4 bases, with 20 bases sitting between them. The CDR3 totals 17 residues. The germline V gene has CDR1 SGHKS and CDR2 YYEKEE (reference sequence). Study members were between roughly 18 and 100 years old and lived in approximately 25 US regions. Allocation to cohorts depended on clinical history reported by the participants.

The V and J genes are TRBV5-5 and TRBJ2-6, with a tentative D call TRBD2 (7 bases). Sequencing was carried out using PBMCs or T cells enriched from blood (not recorded which). The clonotype comes from a woman in her 40s with acute COVID-19. CDR3 region: CASKSGTQGRGANVLTF. DNA of the CDR3: TGTGCCAGCAAAAGCGGGACCCAGGGGAGGGGGGCCAACGTCCTGACTTTC.